A single T cell receptor beta chain is shown here with its context. Its antigen is not known. Prepared TCR beta cDNA libraries contained unique molecular identifiers. The authors obtained roughly 500,000 cDNA molecules from approximately 1 to 10 million T cells. TCRdb fed the PCR reads into MiXCR, producing one record per CDR3 protein. The table includes 430,000 or so distinct CDR3 sequences, 30% to 40% detected once. This entry is derived from a study of post-analysis software for immune sequencing data. General study findings and limits: Five TRBV segments appeared more often in patients than in controls, and TRBV5-6, TRBV5-1 and TRBV20-1 were among these.

CDR1 SGHRS and CDR2 YFSETQ come from the germline V gene. The V end was cut by 2 bases, the J end by 2 bases, with 10 bases between. The CDR3 loop spans 14 amino acids. The sample was blood. The clonotype comes from a girl aged 2 to 10 with multiple sclerosis. V usage is TRBV5-1 and J usage is TRBJ1-1; D gene unclear. The CDR3 DNA reads as TGCGCCAGCAGCTTTGAGTTGGGTAACACTGAAGCTTTCTTT. Translated: CASSFELGNTEAFF.